This T cell receptor (beta chain) was captured by sequencing in a study of technical replicates of blood from a few donors. Only in-frame clones appear in the TCRdb table, and some are missing; sequencing was by immunoSEQ multiplex PCR. This sample has about 85,000 clones; roughly 94% occur once, and the top ten carry approximately 0.27%. This TCR was sampled from a human donor in good health. Sequences were obtained from T cells isolated from PBMCs.

The DNA for the CDR3 is TGCGCCAGCAGCTCGGGACACCTCTATAATTCACCCCTCCACTTT. This codes for CASSSGHLYNSPLHF. The chain couples TRBV5-1 to TRBJ1-6; perhaps TRBD1 as D (6 bases). The CDR3 runs 15 residues. Germline V gene sequence: CDR1 SGHRS, CDR2 YFSETQ. V was trimmed by 3 bases and J by 3 bases, leaving 10 bases between them.